The TCR beta chain under discussion was sequenced for a study of response to subunit inactivated influenza vaccine. Study-wide results and limits: Each seasonal influenza vaccination recruits few new T cells, the authors suggested.

TCRdb called the RT-PCR reads again in MiXCR, with one record for every CDR3 protein. The sample lists hundreds of thousands of distinct CDR3 sequences; approximately 13% were seen once. This clonotype was observed a handful of times. Its target is not known. This CDR3 is 14 amino acids long. The V end was cut by 0 bases, the J end by 8 bases, with 13 bases between. Germline CDR1 and CDR2: LGHNA and YNFKEQ. This specimen consisted of PBMCs from blood, obtained less than 15 days before vaccination. The rearrangement joins TRBV4-2 to TRBJ1-2; D might be TRBD1 (5 bases). The TCR originated in a man in his fifties who received an inactivated influenza vaccine. CDR3 nucleotides: TGTGCCAGCAGCCAAGAAATAAGGGGCGACGGCTACACCTTC. Amino acids: CASSQEIRGDGYTF.